This record looks at one TCR beta chain sequence and its context. Its antigen is not known. Repertoires were generated with immunoSEQ multiplex PCR, while TCRdb's copy carries only in-frame clones and drops some. The data show approximately 51,000 clones, with roughly nine tenths seen just once and roughly an eighth held by the top ten. This specimen comes from a study of T cell clones after liver transplantation. Study-wide results and limits: In 5 of 8 subjects, circulating graft-donor-reactive CD4 TCRbeta sequences fell significantly after transplant.

V was pared by 5 bases and J by 2 bases, with 16 bases between. The CDR3 extends over 15 amino acids. CDR1 is SGHTA, CDR2 FQGNSA, per germline. The chain combines TRBV7-2 with TRBJ2-7; weak D call: TRBD2 (6 bases). The material sequenced was CD8+ T cells from blood, taken 12 months after liver transplant. The receptor's source is a human patient who received a liver transplant. The graft donor may have given rise to some T cells. CDR3 nucleotides: TGTGCCAGCAGCACCTATCCCGGGAGCCCCTACGAGCAGTACTTC. Translating it yields CASSTYPGSPYEQYF.